One and the same sample provided the 10 T cell receptor beta chains below, sequenced in a study of blood T cell repertoires in COVID-19 (dated by TCRdb to the early 2020s). The method behind the library was the immunoSEQ multiplex PCR assay. Imported from immuneACCESS, the table was reduced by TCRdb to in-frame sequences with V and J called. These copies leave out some clones; in studies compared against another copy, an unresolved V gene accounts for under half, and the cause of the remainder is not known. The sample table holds under 400,000 clones, of which 90% were seen once. The ten most abundant clones make up 6.5% of the sample. Sequences were obtained from peripheral blood. These receptors were collected from a man aged 18-30 years with active or convalescent COVID-19.

The CDR3 bases are TGTGCCAGCTCACCACCTAAAGGGGGCGAGGAGACCCAGTACTTC. This codes for CASSPPKGGEETQYF. The rearrangement joins TRBV18 to TRBJ2-5, with TRBD1 matching over 7 bases. CDR3 length: 15 residues. The trim removed 0 bases at V and 5 bases at J, leaving 6 bases unmatched. Germline V lookup: CDR1 KGHSH, CDR2 LQKENI. Supplemented by reference TRBV18 and TRBJ2-5, the full variable domain reads NAGVMQNPRHLVRRRGQEARLRCSPMKGHSHVYWYRQLPEEGLKFMVYLQKENIIDESGMPKERFSAEFPKEGPSILRIQQVVRGDSAAYFCASSPPKGGEETQYFGPGTRLLVL.

The rearrangement joins TRBV5-1 to TRBJ2-5; 7 bases are shared with TRBD2. The CDR3 has 13 amino acids. The V gene end was trimmed by 2 bases and the J gene end by 4 bases; junction bases not matched to a gene: 2. Germline CDR1 is SGHRS and CDR2 is YFSETQ. CDR3 sequence reads: CASSLSGIETQYF. As DNA, the CDR3 is TGCGCCAGCAGCTTAAGCGGGATAGAGACCCAGTACTTC. Filled out from reference TRBV5-1 and TRBJ2-5, the complete variable domain reads KAGVTQTPRYLIKTRGQQVTLSCSPISGHRSVSWYQQTPGQGLQFLFEYFSETQRNKGNFPGRFSGRQFSNSRSEMNVSTLELGDSALYLCASSLSGIETQYFGPGTRLLVL.

The chain combines TRBV19 with TRBJ1-5; tentatively, D is TRBD1 (5 bases). Germline values: CDR1 LNHDA, CDR2 SQIVND (reference sequence). Trimming took off 6 bases at V and 1 base at J, with 10 bases between the two ends. The CDR3 is made up of 14 amino acids. In nucleotides, the CDR3 is TGTGCCAGTAGCCTAAGGGGAAGCAATCAGCCCCAGCATTTT. This codes for CASSLRGSNQPQHF.

The chain joins TRBV3-1 (or the pseudogene TRBV3-2) to TRBJ2-1; 8 positions match TRBD2. CDR3 length: 15 residues. Germline trimming cut 1 base from V and 10 bases from J; bases unmatched to any gene: 9. Germline V gene data show CDR1 as LGHDT and CDR2 as YNNKEL (reference sequence). Here the CDR3 DNA reads TGTGCCAGCAGCCAAGGATGGACTAGCTCTCAGGAGCAGTTCTTC. Translating it yields CASSQGWTSSQEQFF.

The chain recombines TRBV7-9 with TRBJ2-2; a weak D match, TRBD1 (5 bases). The CDR3 contains 17 residues. Per the germline V gene, CDR1 is SEHNR and CDR2 is FQNEAQ (reference sequence). V was trimmed by 7 bases and J by 1 base, leaving 19 bases between them. The CDR3: CASTSPPRQGNTGELFF. The CDR3 region has the DNA TGTGCCAGCACTTCGCCCCCCAGGCAGGGGAACACCGGGGAGCTGTTTTTT.

The V gene is TRBV27, the J gene TRBJ2-7; D is uncertain. V was shortened by 8 bases and J by 0 bases, with 11 bases between the two germline ends. From germline, CDR1 is MNHEY and CDR2 SMNVEV (reference sequence). The length of the CDR3 is 13 residues. CDR3 bases: TGTGCCAGCTCCCAGGTAACCTCCTACGAGCAGTACTTC. It is translated as CASSQVTSYEQYF.

This clone was found a few times. The chain carries TRBV6-1 and TRBJ1-1; D remains ambiguous. Trimming cost V 2 bases and J 3 bases, with 10 bases left between them. The CDR3 is made up of 14 amino acids. The germline gives CDR1 MNHNS, CDR2 SASEGT. This CDR3 reads CASSERRAYTEAFF. Written as DNA, the CDR3 is TGTGCCAGCAGTGAAAGGAGGGCCTACACTGAAGCTTTCTTT.

The J gene is TRBJ1-5, the V gene TRBV10-1; D unclear. The CDR3 is 15 amino acids. The V end was cut by 9 bases, the J end by 6 bases, with 21 bases between. The germline gives CDR1 WNHNN, CDR2 SYGVQD (reference sequence). This CDR3 reads CASPGKEEVGQPQHF. CDR3 nucleotide sequence: TGCGCCAGTCCGGGAAAGGAGGAGGTTGGTCAGCCCCAGCATTTT.

V is TRBV12-3 or TRBV12-4 and J is TRBJ1-2; tentative D call: TRBD1 (6 bases). Deletions cut 7 bases from V and 0 bases from J, with 9 bases between. The CDR3 sequence is 13 residues long. The CDR3 DNA sequence: TGTGCCAGCAATTCAGGGGCTAACTATGGCTACACCTTC. The encoded protein is CASNSGANYGYTF.

The V and J genes are TRBV9 and TRBJ2-4, with 8 bases identical to TRBD1. The J segment lost 5 bases and the V segment lost 3 bases, leaving 10 bases of the junction unmatched. CDR1 and CDR2 from the germline V gene are SGDLS and YYNGEE. The CDR3 covers 16 residues. CDR3 DNA: TGTGCCAGCAGCGCAAACACCGGGACAGGTCAAAACATTCAGTACTTC. Translated: CASSANTGTGQNIQYF.